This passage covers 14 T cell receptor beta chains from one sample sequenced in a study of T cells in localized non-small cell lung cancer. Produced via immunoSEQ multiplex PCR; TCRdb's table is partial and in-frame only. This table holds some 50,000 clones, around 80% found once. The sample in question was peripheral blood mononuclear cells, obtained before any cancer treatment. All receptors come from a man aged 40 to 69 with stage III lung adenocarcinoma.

This CDR3 reads CASSPTDDGYGYTF. CDR3 DNA sequence: TGTGCCAGCAGCCCGACAGACGACGGCTATGGCTACACCTTC. The chain joins TRBV9 to TRBJ1-2; TRBD1 is a possible D gene (5 bases). Per the germline V gene, CDR1 is SGDLS and CDR2 is YYNGEE. The CDR3 spans 14 residues. V was shortened by 4 bases and J by 4 bases, with 14 bases between the two germline ends. The variable domain in full, completed from reference TRBV9 and TRBJ1-2, reads DSGVTQTPKHLITATGQRVTLRCSPRSGDLSVYWYQQSLDQGLQFLIQYYNGEERAKGNILERFSAQQFPDLHSELNLSSLELGDSALYFCASSPTDDGYGYTFGSGTRLTVV.

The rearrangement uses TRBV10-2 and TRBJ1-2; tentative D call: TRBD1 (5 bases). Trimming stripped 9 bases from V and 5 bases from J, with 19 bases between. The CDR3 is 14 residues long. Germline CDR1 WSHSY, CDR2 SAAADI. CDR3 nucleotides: TGCGCCAGTGAGGGCGGAGGGACGGGTTATGGCTACACCTTC. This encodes CASEGGGTGYGYTF.

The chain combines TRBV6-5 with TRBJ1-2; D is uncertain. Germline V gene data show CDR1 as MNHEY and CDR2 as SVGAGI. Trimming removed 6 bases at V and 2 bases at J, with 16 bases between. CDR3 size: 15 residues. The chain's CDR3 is CASSYRWEGNYGYTF. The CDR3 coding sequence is TGTGCCAGCAGCTACCGGTGGGAAGGGAACTATGGCTACACCTTC.

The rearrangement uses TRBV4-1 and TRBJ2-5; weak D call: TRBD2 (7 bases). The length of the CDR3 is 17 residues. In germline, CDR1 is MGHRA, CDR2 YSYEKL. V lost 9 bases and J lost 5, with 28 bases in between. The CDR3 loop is CARPLGLTGGPLETQYF. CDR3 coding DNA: TGCGCCAGACCCCTTGGATTGACCGGGGGGCCTTTGGAGACCCAGTACTTC.

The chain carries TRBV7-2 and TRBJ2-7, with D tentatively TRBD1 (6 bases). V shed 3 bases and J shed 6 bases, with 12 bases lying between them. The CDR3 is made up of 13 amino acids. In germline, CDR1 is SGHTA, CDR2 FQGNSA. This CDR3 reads CASSFAGAGEQYF. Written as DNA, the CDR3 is TGTGCCAGCAGCTTTGCAGGGGCAGGCGAGCAGTACTTC.

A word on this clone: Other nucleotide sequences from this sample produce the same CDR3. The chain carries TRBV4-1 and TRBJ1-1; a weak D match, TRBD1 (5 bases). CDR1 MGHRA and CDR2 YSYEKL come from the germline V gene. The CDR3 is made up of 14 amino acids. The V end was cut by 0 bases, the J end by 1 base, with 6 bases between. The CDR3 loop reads CASSQEGGNTEAFF. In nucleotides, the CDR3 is TGCGCCAGCAGCCAAGAGGGGGGGAACACTGAAGCTTTCTTT.

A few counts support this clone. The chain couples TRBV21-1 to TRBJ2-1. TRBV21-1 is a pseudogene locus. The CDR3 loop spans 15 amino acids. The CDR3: CASSRIIRPSNEQFF. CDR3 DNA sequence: TGTGCCAGCAGCAGAATAATCCGGCCCTCCAATGAGCAGTTCTTC.

The CDR3 region is CASSLPGQGNQGEAFF. The DNA of the CDR3 is TGTGCCAGCAGCTTGCCGGGACAGGGAAATCAAGGTGAAGCTTTCTTT. This rearrangement joins TRBV5-6 to TRBJ1-1; 9 nucleotides line up with TRBD1. Trimming removed 1 base from V and 7 bases from J; junction bases left unmatched: 11. Germline CDR1 is SGHDT and CDR2 is YYEEEE. The CDR3 is 16 amino acids.

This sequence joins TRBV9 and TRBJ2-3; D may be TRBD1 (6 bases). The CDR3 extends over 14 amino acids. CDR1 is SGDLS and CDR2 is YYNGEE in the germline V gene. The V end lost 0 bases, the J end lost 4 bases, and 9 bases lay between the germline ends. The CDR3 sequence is CASSVGGPSDTQYF. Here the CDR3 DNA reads TGTGCCAGCAGCGTAGGGGGGCCGTCAGATACGCAGTATTTT.

This CDR3 reads CASSLAATADTGELFF. In DNA form, the CDR3 reads TGTGCCAGCAGCTTAGCTGCAACCGCGGACACCGGGGAGCTGTTTTTT. This sequence joins TRBV7-6 and TRBJ2-2; no definite D call. Germline lookup yields CDR1 SGHVS and CDR2 FNYEAQ. The V end was cut by 0 bases, the J end by 3 bases, with 11 bases between. This CDR3 spans 16 amino acids.

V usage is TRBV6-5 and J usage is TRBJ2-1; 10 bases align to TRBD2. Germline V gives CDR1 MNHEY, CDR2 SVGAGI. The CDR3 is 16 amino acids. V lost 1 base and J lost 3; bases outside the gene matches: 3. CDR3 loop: CASSYFSGGLYNEQFF. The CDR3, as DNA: TGTGCCAGCAGTTACTTTAGCGGGGGGCTCTACAATGAGCAGTTCTTC.

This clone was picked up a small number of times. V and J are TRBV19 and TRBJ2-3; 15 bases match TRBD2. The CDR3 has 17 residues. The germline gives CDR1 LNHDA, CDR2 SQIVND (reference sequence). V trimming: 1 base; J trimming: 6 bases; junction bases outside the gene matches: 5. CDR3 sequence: CASSIARTSGRVDTQYF. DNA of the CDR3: TGTGCCAGTAGTATAGCCCGGACTAGCGGGAGGGTGGATACGCAGTATTTT.

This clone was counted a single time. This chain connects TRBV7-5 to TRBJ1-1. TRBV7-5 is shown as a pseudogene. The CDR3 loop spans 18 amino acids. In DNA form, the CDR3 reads TGTGTCAGAAGCTTAGGGCCCCCGAGCGGGACTCCGAACACTGAAGCTTTCTTT. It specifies CVRSLGPPSGTPNTEAFF.

In DNA form, the CDR3 reads TGTGCCAGCAGCTTAGGCGGGTGGGCGCCCACTGAAGCTTTCTTT. It codes for CASSLGGWAPTEAFF. The V and J genes are TRBV13 and TRBJ1-1; D is unclear. Germline V CDR1 and CDR2: PRHDT, FYEKMQ (reference sequence). V shed 0 bases and J shed 4 bases, with 12 bases lying between them. This CDR3 contains 15 residues.